Presented here are 5 T cell receptor beta chains from one specimen sequenced in a study of T cells in Graves' hyperthyroidism and ophthalmopathy. Amplification of TCR beta CDR3 regions used RNA as the template. In the first-round RT-PCR of the TCR CDR3, the HTBI primer set was used. TCRdb processed the multiplex PCR reads anew with MiXCR; each CDR3 protein has one entry. Among approximately 600,000 distinct CDR3 sequences listed, roughly 14% were seen once. The sequenced sample consisted of blood. The receptor set was obtained from a woman aged 40 to 50 with Graves' ophthalmopathy.

V and J are TRBV24-1 and TRBJ2-5; D could derive from TRBD1 or TRBD2 (6 bases each). V lost 5 bases and J lost 5, with 17 bases in between. This CDR3 has 15 residues. CDR1 is KGHDR, CDR2 SFDVKD, per germline. The CDR3 DNA is TGTGCCACCAGTGTTGACACGGGGGCCGGGGAGACCCAGTACTTC. It encodes CATSVDTGAGETQYF.

This chain joins TRBV5-8 and TRBJ1-1; D may be TRBD1 (5 bases). CDR1 and CDR2 from the germline V gene are SGHTS and YDEGEE. CDR3 length equals 14 residues. Between the trimmed V and J ends, which lost 4 bases and 7 bases, there was a span of 17 bases. CDR3 sequence reads: CASSRDSGGVEAFF. Written as DNA, the CDR3 is TGTGCCAGCAGCAGGGACTCAGGAGGCGTTGAAGCTTTCTTT. Using reference TRBV5-8 and TRBJ1-1 for the parts outside the CDR3, the full variable domain is EAGVTQSPTHLIKTRGQQATLRCSPISGHTSVYWYQQALGLGLQFLLWYDEGEERNRGNFPPRFSGRQFPNYSSELNVNALELEDSALYLCASSRDSGGVEAFFGQGTRLTVV.

Concerning this clonotype: Just one base apart from a much larger clone, this may be a read error. This chain uses TRBV28 with TRBJ2-7; 7 bases are shared with TRBD1. Germline-derived CDR1 and CDR2 are MDHEN and SYDVKM. CDR3 length: 13 amino acids. CDR3 bases: TGTGCCAGTAAGACAGGGATAAATCGCGAGCAGTGCTTC. Protein product: CASKTGINREQCF.

This clonotype has at least ten counts. J is TRBJ1-5 and V is TRBV6-5; unclear D gene. Germline-derived CDR1 and CDR2 are MNHEY and SVGAGI. Trimming shortened V by 0 bases and J by 6 bases, and 12 bases separated the two germline ends. The CDR3 runs 15 residues. CDR3 in amino acids: CASSYSPPSGQPQHF. The CDR3 DNA is TGTGCCAGCAGTTACTCTCCCCCCTCGGGTCAGCCCCAGCATTTT.

This clonotype has ten or more counts. This chain links TRBV28 with TRBJ1-6; 9 bases fit TRBD1. This CDR3 has 15 residues. CDR1 and CDR2 from the germline V gene are MDHEN and SYDVKM. V gave up 7 bases and J gave up 5 bases; unmatched junction bases: 6. The CDR3 here is CASTAGTGHNSPLHF. DNA of the CDR3: TGTGCCAGCACCGCCGGGACAGGGCATAATTCACCCCTCCACTTT.